The entry below gives a single TCR beta chain sequence along with its context. Its specificity is not known. Investigators merged groups given second doses at roughly 4 or roughly 12 weeks. Measured with immunoSEQ multiplex PCR; TCRdb has only the in-frame clones, and not every one. Of 180,000 or so clones listed, approximately 90% are singletons. The data are from a study of T cell responses to AZD1222 COVID-19 vaccine. Study-wide results and limits: Unmutated variant regions are reportedly the target of nearly half of TCRs that are spike-specific. The donor group comprised mostly white British people and more females; the analysis possibly underestimated clonal diversity.

Trimming removed 2 bases from V and 6 bases from J, with 14 bases in between. The CDR3 spans 14 residues. Per the germline V gene, CDR1 is GTSNPN and CDR2 is SVGIG (reference sequence). The sequences come from peripheral blood, collected 28 days after the second AZD1222 dose. The receptor's source is an adult who received the AZD1222 COVID-19 vaccine. The chain is built from TRBV30 and TRBJ2-1; perhaps TRBD1 as D (7 bases). This CDR3 is CAWSQAGGSNEQFF. The CDR3 nucleotides read TGTGCCTGGAGTCAGGCAGGGGGGAGCAATGAGCAGTTCTTC.